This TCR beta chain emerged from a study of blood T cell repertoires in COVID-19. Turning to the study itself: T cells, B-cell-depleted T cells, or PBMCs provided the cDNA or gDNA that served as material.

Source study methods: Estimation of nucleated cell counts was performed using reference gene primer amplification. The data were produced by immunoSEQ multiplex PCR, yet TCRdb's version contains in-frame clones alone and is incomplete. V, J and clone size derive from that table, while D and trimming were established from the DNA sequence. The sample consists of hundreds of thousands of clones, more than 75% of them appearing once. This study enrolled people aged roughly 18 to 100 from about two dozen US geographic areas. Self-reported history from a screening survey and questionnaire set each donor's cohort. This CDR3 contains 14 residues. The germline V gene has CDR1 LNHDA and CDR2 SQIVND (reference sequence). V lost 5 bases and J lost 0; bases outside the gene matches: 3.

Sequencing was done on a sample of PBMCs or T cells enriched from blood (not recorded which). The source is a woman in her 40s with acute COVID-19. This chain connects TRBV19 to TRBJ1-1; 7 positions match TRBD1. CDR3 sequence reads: CASSGTGVNTEAFF. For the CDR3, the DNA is TGTGCCAGTAGTGGTACAGGGGTGAACACTGAAGCTTTCTTT. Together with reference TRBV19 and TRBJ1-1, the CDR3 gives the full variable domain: DGGITQSPKYLFRKEGQNVTLSCEQNLNHDAMYWYRQDPGQGLRLIYYSQIVNDFQKGDIAEGYSVSREKKESFPLTVTSAQKNPTAFYLCASSGTGVNTEAFFGQGTRLTVV.